This T cell receptor (beta chain) is from a study of blood T cell repertoires in COVID-19. TCRdb's table, derived via immunoSEQ multiplex PCR, lists solely in-frame clones and lacks some. Among about 380,000 clones, around 87% were seen once, and the ten largest hold about 1.5%. With V trimmed by 4 bases and J by 0 bases, 4 bases remained unmatched. CDR3 length equals 15 residues. Germline V gives CDR1 LNHDA, CDR2 SQIVND (reference sequence). Symptom resolution, clearance, or two negative PCRs marked donors in Cohort 3 as recovered. The sequence came from a young man who had recovered from COVID-19. Sequencing input: PBMCs or T cells enriched from blood (not recorded which). The J gene is TRBJ1-1, the V gene TRBV19; 8 nucleotides match TRBD1. In nucleotides, the CDR3 is TGTGCCAGTAGTAAGACAGGGGCCATGAACACTGAAGCTTTCTTT. This encodes CASSKTGAMNTEAFF.